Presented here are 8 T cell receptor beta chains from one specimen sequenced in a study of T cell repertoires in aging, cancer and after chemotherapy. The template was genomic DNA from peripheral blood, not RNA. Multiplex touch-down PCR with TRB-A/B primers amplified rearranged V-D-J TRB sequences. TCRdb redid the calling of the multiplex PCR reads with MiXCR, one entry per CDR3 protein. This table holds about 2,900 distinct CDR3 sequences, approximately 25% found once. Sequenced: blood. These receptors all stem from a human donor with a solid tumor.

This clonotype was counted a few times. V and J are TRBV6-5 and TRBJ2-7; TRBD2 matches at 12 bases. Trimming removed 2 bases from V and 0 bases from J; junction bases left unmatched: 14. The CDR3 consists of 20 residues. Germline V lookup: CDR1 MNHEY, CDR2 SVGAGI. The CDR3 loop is CASSYRLPSGGASYSYEQYF. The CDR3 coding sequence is TGTGCCAGCAGTTACCGACTTCCTAGCGGGGGGGCTTCCTACTCCTACGAGCAGTACTTC.

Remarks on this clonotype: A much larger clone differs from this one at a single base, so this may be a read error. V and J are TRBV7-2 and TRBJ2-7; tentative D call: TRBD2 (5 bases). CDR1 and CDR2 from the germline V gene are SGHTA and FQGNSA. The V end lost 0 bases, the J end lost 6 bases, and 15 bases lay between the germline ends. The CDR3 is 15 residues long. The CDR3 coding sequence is TGTGCCAGCAGCTTAGCAAGCGGTACTACCTTCGAGCAGTACTTC. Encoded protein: CASSLASGTTFEQYF.

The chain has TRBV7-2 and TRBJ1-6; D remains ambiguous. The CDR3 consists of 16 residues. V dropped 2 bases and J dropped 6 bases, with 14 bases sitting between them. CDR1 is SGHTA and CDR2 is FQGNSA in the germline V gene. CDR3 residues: CASSLRQRSLNSPLHF. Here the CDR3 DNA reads TGTGCCAGCAGCTTAAGGCAGAGGTCGCTTAATTCACCCCTCCACTTT.

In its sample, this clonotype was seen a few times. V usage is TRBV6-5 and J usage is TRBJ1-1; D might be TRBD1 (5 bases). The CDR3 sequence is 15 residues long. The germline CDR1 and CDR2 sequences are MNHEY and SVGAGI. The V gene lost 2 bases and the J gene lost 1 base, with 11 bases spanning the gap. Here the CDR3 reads CASSYGAPRNTEAFF. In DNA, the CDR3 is TGTGCCAGCAGTTACGGGGCTCCCCGGAACACTGAAGCTTTCTTT.

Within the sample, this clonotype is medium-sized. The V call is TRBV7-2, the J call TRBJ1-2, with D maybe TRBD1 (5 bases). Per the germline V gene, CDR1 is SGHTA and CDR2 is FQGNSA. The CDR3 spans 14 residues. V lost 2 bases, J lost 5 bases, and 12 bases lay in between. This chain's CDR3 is CASSLQTELYGYTF. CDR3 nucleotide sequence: TGTGCCAGCAGCTTACAGACAGAGTTGTATGGCTACACCTTC.

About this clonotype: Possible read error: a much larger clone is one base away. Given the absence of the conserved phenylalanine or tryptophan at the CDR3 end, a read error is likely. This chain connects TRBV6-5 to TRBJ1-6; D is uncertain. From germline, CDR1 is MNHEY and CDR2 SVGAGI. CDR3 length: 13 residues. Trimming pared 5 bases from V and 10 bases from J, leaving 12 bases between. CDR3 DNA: TGTGCCAGCAGTCCCCGGGGAGAATCACCCCTCCACCTT. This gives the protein CASSPRGESPLHL.

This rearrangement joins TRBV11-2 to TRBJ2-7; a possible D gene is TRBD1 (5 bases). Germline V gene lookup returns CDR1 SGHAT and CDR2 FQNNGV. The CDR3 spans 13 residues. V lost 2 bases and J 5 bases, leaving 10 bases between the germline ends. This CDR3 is CASSLFREDEQYF. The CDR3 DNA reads TGTGCCAGCAGCTTATTCAGGGAAGACGAGCAGTACTTC.

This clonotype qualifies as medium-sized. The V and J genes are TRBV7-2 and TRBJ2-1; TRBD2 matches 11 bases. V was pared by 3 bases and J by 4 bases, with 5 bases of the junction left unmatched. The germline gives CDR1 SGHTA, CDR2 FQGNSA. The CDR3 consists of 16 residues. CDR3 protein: CASSFGTSGRYNEQFF. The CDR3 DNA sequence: TGTGCCAGCAGCTTCGGGACTAGCGGAAGATACAATGAGCAGTTCTTC.